These 27 T cell receptor beta chains originate from one sample sequenced in a study of blood T cell repertoires in COVID-19. Sequenced by immunoSEQ multiplex PCR; TCRdb stores in-frame clones only, minus some. The top ten clones hold about 20% of a sample with some 73,000 clones, less than 75% of them seen once. Source material: peripheral blood. The receptors were sampled from a man in his 60s with acute or convalescent COVID-19.

This chain links TRBV5-4 with TRBJ2-3; TRBD1 might be the D (6 bases). The CDR3 is 14 residues long. Per germline, CDR1 SGHNT and CDR2 YYREEE (reference sequence). The germline V and J ends were trimmed by 2 bases and 2 bases, with 9 bases remaining between them. The CDR3 region has the DNA TGTGCCAGCAGCTTCGCAGGGGTCACAGATACGCAGTATTTT. It yields the protein CASSFAGVTDTQYF. Full variable domain (missing parts from reference TRBV5-4 and TRBJ2-3): ETGVTQSPTHLIKTRGQQVTLRCSSQSGHNTVSWYQQALGQGPQFIFQYYREEENGRGNFPPRFSGLQFPNYSSELNVNALELDDSALYLCASSFAGVTDTQYFGPGTRLTVL.

The V and J genes are TRBV24-1 and TRBJ2-1, with no clear D. The ends were cut back, 3 bases at V and 0 bases at J, with 17 bases in the middle. Germline CDR1 KGHDR, CDR2 SFDVKD. The CDR3 runs to 18 residues. The CDR3 here is CATSDGRMELSSYNEQFF. The CDR3 nucleotides read TGTGCCACCAGTGATGGTAGAATGGAGCTTAGCTCCTACAATGAGCAGTTCTTC.

This chain uses TRBV5-6 with TRBJ1-1; the match to TRBD1 covers 7 bases. V was pared by 2 bases and J by 3 bases, with 4 bases of the junction left unmatched. The CDR3 length is 14 residues. The germline V gene has CDR1 SGHDT and CDR2 YYEEEE. CDR3 DNA: TGTGCCAGCAGCTTTTCAGGGGGGTACACTGAAGCTTTCTTT. It translates to CASSFSGGYTEAFF.

The chain carries TRBV18 and TRBJ1-2; D is perhaps TRBD1 (6 bases). With 5 bases removed from V and 4 bases from J, the gap between germline ends came to 23 bases. The CDR3 is 17 amino acids. CDR1 is KGHSH and CDR2 is LQKENI in the germline V gene. The CDR3 DNA reads TGTGCCAGCTCAGCTGGTTTATTTGGACAGATGGGCTATGGCTACACCTTC. Translation: CASSAGLFGQMGYGYTF.

This clone has a handful of counts. The chain employs TRBV7-9 and TRBJ2-7, with 9 bases matching TRBD2. Germline V gene data show CDR1 as SEHNR and CDR2 as FQNEAQ (reference sequence). This CDR3 region has 15 residues. Trimming at V came to 6 bases and at J to 7 bases, leaving 13 bases not matched to a gene. The CDR3, as DNA: TGTGCCAGCAGTGATCTTAGCGGGAGAGCTGGGGAGCAGTACTTC. Encoded protein: CASSDLSGRAGEQYF.

The chain links TRBV5-1 to TRBJ2-2, with 11 bases identical to TRBD1. CDR3 length equals 17 residues. The J segment lost 6 bases and the V segment lost 1 base, leaving 8 bases of the junction unmatched. From germline, CDR1 is SGHRS and CDR2 YFSETQ. Here the CDR3 DNA reads TGCGCCAGCAGCTTGCAAACAGGACAGGGGGCATCCGGGGAGCTGTTTTTT. As protein: CASSLQTGQGASGELFF.

The V call is TRBV5-1, the J call TRBJ2-5; TRBD1 might be the D (6 bases). Trimming took 3 bases from V and 1 from J, leaving 16 bases between them. Per the germline V gene, CDR1 is SGHRS and CDR2 is YFSETQ. This CDR3 has 16 amino acids. CDR3 residues: CASSSYDQDSQETQYF. The CDR3 DNA reads TGCGCCAGCAGCTCGTATGATCAGGACAGCCAAGAGACCCAGTACTTC.

This clone was seen repeatedly, ten times or more. This rearrangement joins TRBV7-7 to TRBJ2-5, with TRBD1 matching over 8 bases. J lost 2 bases, V lost 5 bases, and 1 base had no gene match. Germline values: CDR1 SSHAT, CDR2 FNYEAQ (reference sequence). CDR3 length: 13 residues. This chain's CDR3 is CASSRDRQETQYF. The CDR3 bases are TGTGCCAGCAGCCGGGACAGGCAAGAGACCCAGTACTTC.

This clone occurred once. The chain combines TRBV5-1 with TRBJ2-3, with TRBD2 matching over 14 bases. V shed 4 bases, J shed 1 base, and the junction held 8 bases outside the gene matches. CDR3 length equals 18 residues. Looked up from germline, CDR1 is SGHRS and CDR2 is YFSETQ. CDR3 in DNA: TGCGCCAGCAGCAACCGGCCGGGACTAGCGGGAGGCACAGATACGCAGTATTTT. It translates to CASSNRPGLAGGTDTQYF.

The chain links TRBV18 to TRBJ2-3; 8 bases align to TRBD2. This CDR3 region has 16 residues. Per germline, CDR1 KGHSH and CDR2 LQKENI. Trimming removed 3 bases from V and 5 bases from J; junction bases left unmatched: 10. CDR3 nucleotide sequence: TGTGCCAGCTCACCGTCGAGAGCGGGAGAGGGAGATACGCAGTATTTT. Translation: CASSPSRAGEGDTQYF. The whole variable domain, filled in from reference TRBV18 and TRBJ2-3, reads NAGVMQNPRHLVRRRGQEARLRCSPMKGHSHVYWYRQLPEEGLKFMVYLQKENIIDESGMPKERFSAEFPKEGPSILRIQQVVRGDSAAYFCASSPSRAGEGDTQYFGPGTRLTVL.

The chain has TRBV19 and TRBJ1-2, with 8 bases that match TRBD1. V lost 3 bases to trimming and J lost 8 bases; unmatched junction nucleotides: 8. CDR3 length: 14 residues. CDR1 is LNHDA, CDR2 SQIVND, per germline (reference sequence). CDR3 loop: CASSIGGRGLGYTF. The DNA of the CDR3 is TGTGCCAGTAGTATTGGGGGCAGGGGGCTCGGCTACACCTTC.

This clone was counted ten times or more. The chain employs TRBV7-2 and TRBJ2-5, with D perhaps TRBD2 (6 bases). Germline values: CDR1 SGHTA, CDR2 FQGNSA. With 1 base removed from V and 4 bases from J, the gap between germline ends came to 16 bases. The CDR3 has 16 amino acids. Written as DNA, the CDR3 is TGTGCCAGCAGCTTAGGGCTGAGGAGGGCATCAGAGACCCAGTACTTC. Protein product: CASSLGLRRASETQYF.

The chain employs TRBV5-1 and TRBJ1-2; maybe TRBD1 (5 bases). The CDR3 runs to 15 residues. CDR1 and CDR2 (germline): SGHRS, YFSETQ. Trimming left V 1 base short and J 2 bases short, with 12 bases between. The DNA for the CDR3 is TGCGCCAGCAGCTTGTCAGGAAGGGGAAACTATGGCTACACCTTC. Translation: CASSLSGRGNYGYTF.

The chain couples TRBV2 to TRBJ1-4; D not certain. Per the germline V gene, CDR1 is SNHLY and CDR2 is FYNNEI. Trimming removed 7 bases from V and 8 bases from J, with 14 bases in between. CDR3 length: 13 residues. CDR3 nucleotide sequence: TGTGCCAGCAATGGGCGGGAGGTAGAAAAACTGTTTTTT. It is translated as CASNGREVEKLFF.

The J gene is TRBJ2-4, the V gene TRBV7-8; a possible D gene is TRBD1 (5 bases). The V and J ends lost 1 base and 0 bases respectively, with 16 bases between them. From germline, CDR1 is SGHVS and CDR2 FQNEAQ. The CDR3 is 18 residues long. CDR3 bases: TGTGCCAGCAGCTTAGATACCCAATGGGGCCTAGCCAAAAACATTCAGTACTTC. Its translation is CASSLDTQWGLAKNIQYF.

The V and J genes are TRBV2 and TRBJ2-7, with D perhaps TRBD1 (5 bases). Germline CDR1 and CDR2: SNHLY and FYNNEI. The CDR3 covers 12 residues. The V and J ends lost 6 bases and 4 bases respectively, with 10 bases between them. CDR3 coding DNA: TGTGCCAGCAGGCAGGGCCTTTACGAGCAGTACTTC. Translated: CASRQGLYEQYF.

The gene calls are TRBV6-5 and TRBJ1-2; 7 bases fit TRBD1. V trimming: 10 bases; J trimming: 5 bases; junction bases outside the gene matches: 10. The CDR3 runs 13 residues. Germline loops: CDR1 MNHEY, CDR2 SVGAGI. Here the CDR3 DNA reads TGTGCCAACTCCGGGACAGAGGTTTATGGCTACACCTTC. This encodes CANSGTEVYGYTF.

The V and J genes are TRBV6-5 and TRBJ1-3; no firm D call. CDR1 MNHEY and CDR2 SVGAGI come from the germline V gene. V dropped 8 bases and J dropped 0 bases, with 8 bases sitting between them. There are 13 residues in the CDR3. The CDR3 reads CASQVSSGNTIYF. The CDR3 nucleotides are TGTGCCAGCCAGGTTTCCTCTGGAAACACCATATATTTT.

This chain uses TRBV19 with TRBJ2-1, with D possibly matching TRBD2 (5 bases). Germline assignment: CDR1 LNHDA and CDR2 SQIVND (reference sequence). The V and J ends lost 6 bases and 8 bases respectively, with 11 bases between them. This CDR3 region has 12 residues. CDR3 protein: CASSRTGYEQFF. The CDR3 DNA is TGTGCCAGTAGCAGGACGGGGTATGAGCAGTTCTTC.

The genes are TRBV4-1 and TRBJ1-1; no clear D gene. Germline CDR1 MGHRA, CDR2 YSYEKL. The CDR3 is 15 residues long. V lost 4 bases and J lost 1, with 13 bases in between. CDR3 protein: CASSPRQLWNTEAFF. The CDR3 bases are TGCGCCAGCAGCCCCCGACAACTTTGGAACACTGAAGCTTTCTTT.

This chain joins TRBV18 and TRBJ2-3, with D unclear. V was shortened by 1 base and J by 0 bases, with 14 bases between the two germline ends. The germline gives CDR1 KGHSH, CDR2 LQKENI. The CDR3 consists of 17 residues. The CDR3 DNA follows: TGTGCCAGCTCACCACGATCGAGCGCTGCTAGCACAGATACGCAGTATTTT. Residues: CASSPRSSAASTDTQYF.

This clone was counted a single time. The J gene is TRBJ1-2, the V gene TRBV7-3; D might be TRBD1 (5 bases). Germline V gene sequence: CDR1 SGHTA, CDR2 FQGTGA. V shed 4 bases and J shed 3 bases, with 15 bases lying between them. This CDR3 spans 15 amino acids. The CDR3 bases are TGTGCCAGCAGCTCGGGACTGGGGTCGGACTATGGCTACACCTTC. As protein: CASSSGLGSDYGYTF.

This clone has just a few counts. The genes are TRBV5-1 and TRBJ2-3; 11 bases align to TRBD2. Germline V gene lookup returns CDR1 SGHRS and CDR2 YFSETQ. The CDR3 totals 17 residues. After removal of 1 base from V and 6 bases from J, the junction contained 10 bases not matched to a gene. CDR3 in amino acids: CASSLTSGGGESDTQYF. In DNA form, the CDR3 reads TGCGCCAGCAGCTTGACTAGCGGGGGAGGAGAATCGGATACGCAGTATTTT.

The chain carries TRBV5-1 and TRBJ2-3; 8 bases fit TRBD1. J lost 4 bases, V lost 3 bases, and 4 bases had no gene match. CDR3 length equals 14 residues. Germline V gives CDR1 SGHRS, CDR2 YFSETQ. The CDR3: CASSSVTGADTQYF. CDR3 sequence (DNA): TGCGCCAGCAGCTCGGTGACAGGGGCAGATACGCAGTATTTT.

This clone turned up a few times. V gene TRBV14 combines with J gene TRBJ1-5; D is undetermined. V lost 0 bases and J lost 6, with 15 bases in between. The CDR3 loop spans 16 amino acids. Germline CDR1 and CDR2: SGHDN and FVKESK. The CDR3 sequence: CASSQERPGPGQPQHF. CDR3 bases: TGTGCCAGCAGCCAAGAGCGGCCGGGTCCCGGTCAGCCCCAGCATTTT.

This chain joins TRBV27 and TRBJ2-2; TRBD2 is a possible D gene (6 bases). This CDR3 comprises 14 residues. The V end was cut by 3 bases, the J end by 6 bases, with 11 bases between. CDR1 MNHEY and CDR2 SMNVEV come from the germline V gene (reference sequence). For the CDR3, the DNA is TGTGCCAGCAGTTTGACTAGGGCCGCCGGGGAGCTGTTTTTT. Residues: CASSLTRAAGELFF.

This chain's CDR3 is CASREDRISTDTQYF. In DNA, the CDR3 is TGTGCCAGCAGAGAGGACAGAATTAGCACAGATACGCAGTATTTT. The genes are TRBV2 and TRBJ2-3; a possible D gene is TRBD1 (6 bases). The CDR3 totals 15 residues. The germline V gene encodes CDR1 SNHLY and CDR2 FYNNEI. With 6 bases removed from V and 0 bases from J, the gap between germline ends came to 13 bases.